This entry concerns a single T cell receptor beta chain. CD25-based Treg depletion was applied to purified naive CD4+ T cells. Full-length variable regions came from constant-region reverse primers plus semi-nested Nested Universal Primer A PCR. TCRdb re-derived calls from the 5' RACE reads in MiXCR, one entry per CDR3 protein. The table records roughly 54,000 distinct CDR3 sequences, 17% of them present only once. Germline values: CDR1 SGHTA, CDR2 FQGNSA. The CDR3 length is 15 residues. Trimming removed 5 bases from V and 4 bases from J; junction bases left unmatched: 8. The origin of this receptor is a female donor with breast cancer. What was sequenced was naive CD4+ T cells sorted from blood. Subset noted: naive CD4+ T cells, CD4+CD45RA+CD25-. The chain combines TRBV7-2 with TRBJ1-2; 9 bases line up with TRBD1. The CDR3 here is CASSPGTGSLYGYTF. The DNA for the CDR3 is TGTGCCAGCAGCCCCGGGACAGGGAGTCTCTATGGCTACACCTTC.